This T cell receptor beta chain was captured in a study of OX40 agonist ivuxolimab in advanced cancers. Across the whole study: Patients were dosed intravenously with ivuxolimab at 0.01 to 10 mg/kg every 2 weeks.

Germline CDR1 MDHEN, CDR2 SYDVKM. J gave up 5 bases and V 5 bases, and 8 bases lay outside the gene matches. This CDR3 is built from 14 residues. Study findings and constraints: Doses of 0.1 to 3.0 mg/kg were accompanied by clonal expansion of CD4+ and CD8+ blood T cells by week 6. In general, CD8+ T cells held more expanded clones than CD4+ did, on average.

Generated by immunoSEQ multiplex PCR, the TCRdb table keeps only in-frame clones and is missing some. The sample contains over 14,000 clones, 91% of which appear only once. This clone was recorded only once. What it binds is unknown. Exclusion applied to patients with autoimmune disease history or systemic immunosuppression. This rearrangement joins TRBV28 to TRBJ2-7; 8 nucleotides line up with TRBD1. This TCR derives from an adult with an advanced solid tumor such as melanoma, head and neck, liver or kidney cancer. The source material was CD4+ or CD8+ T cells sorted from blood, sampled in a trial of the OX40 agonist ivuxolimab. CDR3 sequence reads: CASSRPQGAHEQYF. The CDR3 bases are TGTGCCAGCAGTCGACCGCAGGGGGCCCACGAGCAGTACTTC. Drawing the rest from reference TRBV28 and TRBJ2-7, the complete variable domain is DVKVTQSSRYLVKRTGEKVFLECVQDMDHENMFWYRQDPGLGLRLIYFSYDVKMKEKGDIPEGYSVSREKKERFSLILESASTNQTSMYLCASSRPQGAHEQYFGPGTRLTVT.